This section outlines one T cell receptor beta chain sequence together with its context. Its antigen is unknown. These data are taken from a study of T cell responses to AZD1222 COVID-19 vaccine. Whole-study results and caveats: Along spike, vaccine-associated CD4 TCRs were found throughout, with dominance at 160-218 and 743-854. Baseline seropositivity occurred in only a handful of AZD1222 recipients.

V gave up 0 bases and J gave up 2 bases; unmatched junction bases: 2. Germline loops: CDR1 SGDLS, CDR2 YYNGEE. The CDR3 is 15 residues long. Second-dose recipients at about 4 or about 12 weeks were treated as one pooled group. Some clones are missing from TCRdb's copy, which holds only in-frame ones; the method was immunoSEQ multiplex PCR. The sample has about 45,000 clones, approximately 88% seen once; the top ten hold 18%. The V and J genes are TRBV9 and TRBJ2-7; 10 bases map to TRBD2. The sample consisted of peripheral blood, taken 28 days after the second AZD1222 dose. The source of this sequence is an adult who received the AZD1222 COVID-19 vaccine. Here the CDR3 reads CASSVGSGGPYEQYF. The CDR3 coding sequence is TGTGCCAGCAGCGTAGGTAGCGGGGGGCCCTACGAGCAGTACTTC.